These 17 T cell receptor beta chains originate from one sample sequenced in a study of tumor-infiltrating lymphocytes in primary liver carcinoma. TCR beta cDNA was reverse-transcribed from 450 to 500 ng of total RNA. The reaction used a constant-region primer and ProtoScript II reverse transcriptase. Each TCR beta library was derived from three nested multiplex PCR rounds that employed slightly modified ARM-PCR. Both of the initial two PCR rounds ran for about 11 cycles and employed TRBV1-TRBV30 forward primers alongside a C-beta reverse primer. One entry per CDR3 protein results from TCRdb running MiXCR on the multiplex PCR reads. The data hold approximately 330,000 distinct CDR3 sequences, with about 65% observed a single time. In addition to blood RNA drawn from unsorted whole blood, germline DNA was extracted. The sample taken for sequencing was peripheral blood. The receptors here all came from a man in his forties or fifties with primary liver carcinoma and hepatitis B virus infection.

A note on this clonotype: Possible read error: a much larger clone is one base away. The chain recombines TRBV29-1 with TRBJ2-2; TRBD2 might be the D (5 bases). CDR1 and CDR2 (germline): SQVTM, ANQGSEA. CDR3 length: 13 residues. The V end lost 5 bases, the J end lost 2 bases, and 9 bases lay between the germline ends. DNA of the CDR3: TGCAGCGTTAGGACTCCAAACACCGGGGAGCTGTTTTTT. Amino acids: CSVRTPNTGELFF.

Comments on this clonotype: An end of the junction differs from the germline gene, which may be a read error. The rearrangement uses TRBV6-2 or TRBV6-3 and TRBJ2-1; TRBD2 matches at 10 bases. The CDR3 runs to 19 residues. Per germline, CDR1 MNHEY and CDR2 SVGEGT. Here the CDR3 DNA reads TGTGCCAACAGTTACCCAACAGAATGGACTAGCGGTCTATACAATGAGCAGTTCTTC. This encodes CANSYPTEWTSGLYNEQFF.

This clonotype was observed at least ten times. This chain uses TRBV12-3 or TRBV12-4 with TRBJ2-2; no clear D gene. V lost 5 bases and J 5 bases, leaving 12 bases between the germline ends. This CDR3 comprises 14 residues. The CDR3 coding sequence is TGTGCCAGCAGTCCCGACCGAGAAACCGGGGAGCTGTTTTTT. It translates to CASSPDRETGELFF.

For this clonotype: The conserved final phenylalanine or tryptophan is absent from the CDR3, which likely points to a read error. The gene calls are TRBV12-3 or TRBV12-4 and TRBJ2-3; 7 bases line up with TRBD2. The CDR3 sequence is 15 residues long. V was clipped by 6 bases and J by 3 bases; unmatched bases: 9. The CDR3 DNA reads as TGTGCCAGCAGAGGCGGGAGAATACAGACAGATACGCAGTATTTA. It translates to CASRGGRIQTDTQYL.

In this sample, this clonotype turned up once. The rearrangement links TRBV6-2 or TRBV6-3 to TRBJ2-5; 7 bases map to TRBD1. The CDR3 runs to 16 residues. Germline CDR1 is MNHEY and CDR2 is SVGEGT. With V trimmed by 10 bases and J by 5 bases, 19 bases remained unmatched. The CDR3: CANSKTSGQSWETQYF. The CDR3 DNA follows: TGTGCCAACAGCAAAACGTCGGGACAGAGTTGGGAGACCCAGTACTTC.

The table lists this clonotype with a few counts. V is TRBV14 and J is TRBJ2-1; D is possibly TRBD1 (6 bases). V was shortened by 1 base and J by 10 bases, with 11 bases between the two germline ends. The CDR3 loop spans 13 amino acids. From germline, CDR1 is SGHDN and CDR2 FVKESK. The CDR3 reads CASSQAAQGEQFF. The CDR3 DNA is TGTGCCAGCAGCCAAGCCGCTCAGGGGGAGCAGTTCTTC.

The chain uses TRBV7-9 and TRBJ1-1; TRBD1 might be the D (5 bases). Germline V gene sequence: CDR1 SEHNR, CDR2 FQNEAQ (reference sequence). Trimming stripped 7 bases from V and 4 bases from J, with 19 bases between. This CDR3 is built from 15 residues. DNA of the CDR3: TGTGCCAGCACCTACATGGGGGGGTCGGGCACTGAAGCTTTCTTT. Protein product: CASTYMGGSGTEAFF.

This chain connects TRBV28 to TRBJ1-2; 9 bases line up with TRBD1. The CDR3 has 13 amino acids. J was trimmed by 13 bases and V by 3 bases; bases with no gene match: 9. Germline V lookup: CDR1 MDHEN, CDR2 SYDVKM. Written as DNA, the CDR3 is TGTGCCAGCAGTTTGGACAGGGGCCCTCCTCCCACCTTC. Its translation is CASSLDRGPPPTF.

This clonotype has just a few counts. The chain couples TRBV5-1 to TRBJ1-5; 8 nucleotides agree with TRBD1. The length of the CDR3 is 13 residues. Trimming took 0 bases from V and 8 from J; bases not matched to a gene: 1. The germline V gene has CDR1 SGHRS and CDR2 YFSETQ. The CDR3 region is CASSLGQGKPQHF. The DNA for the CDR3 is TGCGCCAGCAGCTTGGGACAGGGGAAGCCCCAGCATTTT.

The V and J genes are TRBV7-9 and TRBJ2-7; no clear D gene. V was shortened by 3 bases and J by 5 bases, with 11 bases between the two germline ends. CDR1 is SEHNR, CDR2 FQNEAQ, per germline (reference sequence). This CDR3 is 13 amino acids long. The CDR3 is CASSFGRFHEQYF. CDR3 DNA: TGTGCCAGCAGCTTTGGCCGATTCCACGAGCAGTACTTC.

Concerning this clonotype itself: At one end the junction does not follow the germline gene, possibly because of a read error. This chain links TRBV4-1 with TRBJ2-7; D is unclear. This CDR3 has 16 residues. CDR1 and CDR2 from the germline V gene are MGHRA and YSYEKL. The CDR3 loop reads CANSQDEDLRTYEQYF. The DNA of the CDR3 is TGCGCCAACAGCCAAGATGAGGACCTTCGCACCTACGAGCAGTACTTC.

This clonotype was recorded at least ten times. The rearrangement links TRBV7-9 to TRBJ2-7, with D possibly TRBD2 on 5 matching bases. The V end was cut by 5 bases, the J end by 6 bases, with 8 bases between. Germline-derived CDR1 and CDR2 are SEHNR and FQNEAQ (reference sequence). This CDR3 comprises 11 residues. The CDR3 DNA reads TGTGCCAGCAGCACAAGCGGCGAGCAGTACTTC. Translation: CASSTSGEQYF.

Comments on this clonotype: An end of the junction differs from the germline gene, which may be a read error. V is TRBV4-1 and J is TRBJ2-7; 8 bases line up with TRBD2. The germline V gene has CDR1 MGHRA and CDR2 YSYEKL. This CDR3 has 15 residues. The CDR3 here is CASSQSLTGGPGLYF. CDR3 in DNA: TGCGCCAGTAGCCAATCACTAACGGGAGGGCCTGGGCTGTACTTC.

On this clonotype: The conserved phenylalanine or tryptophan normally closing the CDR3 is absent here, so this likely arose from a read error. The J gene is TRBJ2-3, the V gene TRBV11-2; TRBD1 matches at 7 bases. V was clipped by 7 bases and J by 3 bases; unmatched bases: 16. Germline lookup yields CDR1 SGHAT and CDR2 FQNNGV. The CDR3 sequence is 17 residues long. In DNA, the CDR3 is TGTGCCAGCATCGCGTCAGGGGGTGCCGTAATGACAGATACGCAGTATATT. It is translated as CASIASGGAVMTDTQYI.

On this clonotype: It may be a read error: a sequence one base away is much more abundant. The chain couples TRBV6-6 to TRBJ2-2; D unresolved. This CDR3 has 14 residues. The germline V gene has CDR1 MNHNY and CDR2 SVGAGI (reference sequence). V was shortened by 6 bases and J by 0 bases, with 8 bases between the two germline ends. DNA for the CDR3: TGTGCCAGCAGAGAATCAGCGAACACCGGGGAGCTGTTTTTT. It encodes CASRESANTGELFF.

The chain uses TRBV11-2 and TRBJ1-1, with unresolved D. There are 13 residues in the CDR3. CDR1 SGHAT and CDR2 FQNNGV come from the germline V gene. The CDR3 protein is CVSSPYPVTEAFF. CDR3 DNA: TGTGTCAGTAGCCCTTACCCCGTCACGGAAGCTTTCTTT.

As concerns this clonotype: An end of the junction does not agree with germline; a read error may underlie this. The genes are TRBV7-9 and TRBJ2-1, with D perhaps matching TRBD1 (7 bases). Per the germline V gene, CDR1 is SEHNR and CDR2 is FQNEAQ (reference sequence). The CDR3 length is 13 residues. CDR3 bases: TGTACCAGCAGCTCAGGGGGGTCCAATGAGCAGTTCTTC. Protein sequence: CTSSSGGSNEQFF.